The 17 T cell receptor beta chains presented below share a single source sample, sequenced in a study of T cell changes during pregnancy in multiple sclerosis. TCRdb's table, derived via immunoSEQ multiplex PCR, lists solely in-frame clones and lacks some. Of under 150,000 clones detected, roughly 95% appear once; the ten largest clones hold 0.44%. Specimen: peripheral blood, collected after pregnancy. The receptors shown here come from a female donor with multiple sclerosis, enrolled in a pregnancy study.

CDR3 DNA sequence: TGTGCCAGCAGTTTTGGGCAAGGGGTGACCCAGTACTTC. It yields the protein CASSFGQGVTQYF. The gene calls are TRBV28 and TRBJ2-5; possibly TRBD1 for D (5 bases). Trimming took 3 bases from V and 7 from J, leaving 12 bases between them. The V gene's germline CDR1 is MDHEN and CDR2 SYDVKM. The CDR3 is made up of 13 amino acids.

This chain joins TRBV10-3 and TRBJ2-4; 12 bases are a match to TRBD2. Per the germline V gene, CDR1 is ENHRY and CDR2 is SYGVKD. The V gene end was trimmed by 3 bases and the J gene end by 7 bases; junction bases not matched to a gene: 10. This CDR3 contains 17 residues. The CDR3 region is CAISDEGLAGLGNIQYF. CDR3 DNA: TGTGCCATCAGTGATGAAGGACTAGCGGGATTGGGGAACATTCAGTACTTC.

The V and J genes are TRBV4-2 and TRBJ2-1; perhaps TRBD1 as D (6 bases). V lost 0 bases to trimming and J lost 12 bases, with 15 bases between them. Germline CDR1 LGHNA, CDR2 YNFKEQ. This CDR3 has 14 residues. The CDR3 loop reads CASSQEGAESGQFF. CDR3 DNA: TGTGCCAGCAGCCAAGAGGGGGCCGAATCCGGGCAGTTCTTC.

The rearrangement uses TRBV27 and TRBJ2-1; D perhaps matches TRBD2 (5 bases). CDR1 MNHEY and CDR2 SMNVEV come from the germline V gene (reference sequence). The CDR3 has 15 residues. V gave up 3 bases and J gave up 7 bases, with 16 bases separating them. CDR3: CASSFRWENGNEQFF. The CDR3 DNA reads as TGTGCCAGCAGTTTCAGGTGGGAGAATGGTAATGAGCAGTTCTTC.

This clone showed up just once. DNA of the CDR3: TGTGCCAGCAGCTTAGAGTTTTGGGGGAGGGGCGTCAGTCAGCCCCAGCATTTT. This sequence encodes CASSLEFWGRGVSQPQHF. This sequence joins TRBV7-8 and TRBJ1-5; maybe TRBD1 (5 bases). The CDR3 sequence is 18 residues long. V was trimmed by 1 base and J by 6 bases, leaving 22 bases between them. Germline V gene lookup returns CDR1 SGHVS and CDR2 FQNEAQ.

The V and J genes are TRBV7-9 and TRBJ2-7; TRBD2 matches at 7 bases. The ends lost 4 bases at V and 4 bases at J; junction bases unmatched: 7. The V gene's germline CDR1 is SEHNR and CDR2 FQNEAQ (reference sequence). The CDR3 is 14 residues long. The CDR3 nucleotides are TGTGCCAGCAGCTCTGCTAGCGGAGCTTACGAGCAGTACTTC. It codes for CASSSASGAYEQYF.

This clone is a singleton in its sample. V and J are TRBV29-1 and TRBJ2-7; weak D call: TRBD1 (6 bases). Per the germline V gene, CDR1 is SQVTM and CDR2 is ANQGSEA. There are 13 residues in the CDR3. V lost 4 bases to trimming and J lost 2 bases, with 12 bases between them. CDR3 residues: CSVGKGDTYEQYF. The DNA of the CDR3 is TGCAGCGTTGGGAAAGGGGACACCTACGAGCAGTACTTC.

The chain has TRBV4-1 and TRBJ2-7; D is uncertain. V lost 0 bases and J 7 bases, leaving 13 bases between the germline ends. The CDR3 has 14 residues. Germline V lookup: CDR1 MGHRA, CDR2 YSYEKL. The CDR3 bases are TGCGCCAGCAGCCAAGATCCGACGGCCGGGGAGCAGTACTTC. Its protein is CASSQDPTAGEQYF.

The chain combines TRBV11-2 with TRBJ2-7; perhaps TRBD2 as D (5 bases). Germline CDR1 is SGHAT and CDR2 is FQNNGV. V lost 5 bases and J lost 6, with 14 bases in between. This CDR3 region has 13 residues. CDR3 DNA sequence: TGTGCCAGCAGCGGCCCTCCTAGCTTCGAGCAGTACTTC. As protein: CASSGPPSFEQYF.

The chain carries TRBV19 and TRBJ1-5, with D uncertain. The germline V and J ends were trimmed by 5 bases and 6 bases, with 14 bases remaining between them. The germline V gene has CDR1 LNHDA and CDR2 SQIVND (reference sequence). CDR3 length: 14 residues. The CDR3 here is CASSSSWGGQPQHF. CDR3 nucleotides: TGTGCCAGTAGTTCGTCCTGGGGAGGTCAGCCCCAGCATTTT.

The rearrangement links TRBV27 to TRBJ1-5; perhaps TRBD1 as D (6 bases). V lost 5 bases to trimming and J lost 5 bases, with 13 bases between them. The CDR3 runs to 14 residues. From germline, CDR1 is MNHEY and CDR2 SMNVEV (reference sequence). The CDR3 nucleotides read TGTGCCAGCAGTAAAGGGGGATGGCATCAGCCCCAGCATTTT. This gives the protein CASSKGGWHQPQHF.

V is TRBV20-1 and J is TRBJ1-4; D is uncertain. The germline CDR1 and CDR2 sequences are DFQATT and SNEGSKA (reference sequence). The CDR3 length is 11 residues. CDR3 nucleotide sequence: TGCGGCGGCGCAACTAATGAAAAACTGTTTTTT. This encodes CGGATNEKLFF.

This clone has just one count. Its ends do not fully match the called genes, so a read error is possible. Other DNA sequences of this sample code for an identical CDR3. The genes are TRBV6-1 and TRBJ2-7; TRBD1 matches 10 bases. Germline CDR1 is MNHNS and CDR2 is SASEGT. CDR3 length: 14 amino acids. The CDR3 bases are TGTGCCAGCAGTGAAAGGACAGGGGGAGGCGAGCAATACTTC. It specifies CASSERTGGGEQYF.

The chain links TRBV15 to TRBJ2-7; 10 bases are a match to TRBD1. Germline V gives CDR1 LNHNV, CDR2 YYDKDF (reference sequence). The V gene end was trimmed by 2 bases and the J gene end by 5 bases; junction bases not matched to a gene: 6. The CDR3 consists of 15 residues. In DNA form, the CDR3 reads TGTGCCACCAGCAGACCCGGGACAGGGGTCCACGAGCAGTACTTC. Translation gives CATSRPGTGVHEQYF.

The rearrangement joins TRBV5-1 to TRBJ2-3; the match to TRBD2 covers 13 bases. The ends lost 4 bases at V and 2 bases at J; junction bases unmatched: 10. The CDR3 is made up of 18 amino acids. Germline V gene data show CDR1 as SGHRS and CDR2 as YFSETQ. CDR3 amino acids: CASSLGTSGTPHTDTQYF. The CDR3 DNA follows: TGCGCCAGCAGCCTGGGGACTAGCGGGACCCCCCACACAGATACGCAGTATTTT.

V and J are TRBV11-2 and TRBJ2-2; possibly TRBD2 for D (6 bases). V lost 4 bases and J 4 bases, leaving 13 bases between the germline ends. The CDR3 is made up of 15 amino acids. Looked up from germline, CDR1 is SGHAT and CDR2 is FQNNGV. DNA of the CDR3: TGTGCCAGCAGCTCCAGGGTGGAGGGCACCGGGGAGCTGTTTTTT. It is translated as CASSSRVEGTGELFF.

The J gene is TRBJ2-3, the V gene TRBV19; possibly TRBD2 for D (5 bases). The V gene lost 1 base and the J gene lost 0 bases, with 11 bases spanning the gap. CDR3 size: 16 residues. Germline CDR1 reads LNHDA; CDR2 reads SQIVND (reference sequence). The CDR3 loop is CASSIGASRSTDTQYF. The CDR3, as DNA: TGTGCCAGTAGTATAGGGGCTAGCCGAAGCACAGATACGCAGTATTTT.